This T cell receptor (beta chain) came from a study of blood T cell repertoires in COVID-19. Study context: Whether acute or convalescent, the COVID-19 samples came from the United States, Italy and Spain. PBMCs, B-cell-depleted T cells, or T cells provided the cDNA or gDNA that made up the material.

Original processing methods: Reference gene primer amplification yielded estimated nucleated cell counts. Using immunoSEQ multiplex PCR, the repertoire was profiled, and TCRdb retains in-frame clones only, with some absent. V and J calls plus clone size are reproduced from that table; the DNA served to infer D and trimming. Here the sample spans roughly 150,000 clones, 60% to 85% being singletons. Germline CDR1 SEHNR, CDR2 FQNEAQ (reference sequence). The CDR3 totals 12 residues. V shed 5 bases, J shed 7 bases, and the junction held 3 bases outside the gene matches. The sequenced sample was peripheral blood. The receptor was isolated from a man in his fifties or sixties with acute or convalescent COVID-19. This sequence joins TRBV7-9 and TRBJ1-1; TRBD1 matches at 8 bases. The CDR3 loop is CASSPTGVEAFF. CDR3 DNA sequence: TGTGCCAGCAGCCCGACAGGGGTTGAAGCTTTCTTT.